Listed below are T cell receptor beta chains from one sample, sequenced in a study of CD8 T cells in Susac syndrome. TCRdb used MiXCR to reprocess the immunoSEQ multiplex PCR reads, holding one entry per CDR3 protein. Of around 140,000 distinct CDR3 sequences in the sample, 75% to 90% were seen once. Sequencing was performed on CD8+ T cells from PBMCs. The receptors here all came from a human donor with multiple sclerosis. Both conserved end residues are part of each CDR3. D genes are given only for firm matches. A row's size may be missing; if present it is once, few, many or a size class.

j_call | clone_size | v_call | d_call | cdr3_nt | cdr3_aa
TRBJ2-5 | once | TRBV19 | NA | TGTGCCAGTAGTATAGATCACGAAGAGACCCAGTACTTC | CASSIDHEETQYF
TRBJ2-1 | NA | TRBV4-3 | NA | TGCGCCAGCAGTGTTTTGGAGGGGACGTATGAGCAGTTCTTC | CASSVLEGTYEQFF
TRBJ1-1 | few | TRBV11-2 | NA | TGTGCCAGCAGCTTAGCACCGAACACTGAAGCTTTCTTT | CASSLAPNTEAFF
TRBJ2-1 | NA | TRBV5-4 | TRBD2 | TGTGCCAGCAGCTCCCTGGGACTAGCGGGAGTTGATGAGCAGTTCTTC | CASSSLGLAGVDEQFF
TRBJ2-2 | NA | TRBV12-3/TRBV12-4 | NA | TGTGCCAGCACCTCAGGCCGAGGGGAGCTGTTTTTT | CASTSGRGELFF
TRBJ2-1 | NA | TRBV24-1 | TRBD1 | TGTGCCACCAGTGATTCAGGGGGAAACAATGAGCAGTTCTTC | CATSDSGGNNEQFF
TRBJ2-1 | NA | TRBV4-1 | NA | TGCGCCAGCAGCCTGACTCGTAGCTCCTACAATGAGCAGTTCTTC | CASSLTRSSYNEQFF
TRBJ2-1 | NA | TRBV27 | NA | TGTGCCAGCAGTTTCTTGGTAGGGCCGGCGAATGAGCAGTTCTTC | CASSFLVGPANEQFF
TRBJ2-3 | once | TRBV12-3/TRBV12-4 | TRBD2 | TGTGCCAGTGTTGTGGGGGGGGTACCAGATACGCAGTATTTT | CASVVGGVPDTQYF
TRBJ2-1 | NA | TRBV3-1 | NA | TGTGCCAGCAGCCAAATAGGGAATGAGCAGTTCTTC | CASSQIGNEQFF
TRBJ2-3 | few | TRBV5-1 | NA | TGCGCCAGCAGCCAATGGTCCGGAGATACGCAGTATTTT | CASSQWSGDTQYF
TRBJ2-3 | few | TRBV6-1 | TRBD1 | TGTGCCAGCAGTAGAAAACCTCGGACAGGGGCGATAAGCACAGACACGCAGTATTTT | CASSRKPRTGAISTDTQYF
TRBJ1-1 | once | TRBV2 | NA | TGTGCCAGCAGTGAGATAGGCAGCAACACTGAAGCTTTCTTT | CASSEIGSNTEAFF
TRBJ2-7 | NA | TRBV27 | NA | TGTGCCAGCAGTTTAACAGGGATCCCCTCCTACGAGCAGTACTTC | CASSLTGIPSYEQYF
TRBJ1-1 | NA | TRBV2 | NA | TGTGCCAGCAGTGAAGCGCTTCGGGGGGCCTCTCGAAGCACTGAAGCTTTCTTT | CASSEALRGASRSTEAFF
TRBJ2-5 | NA | TRBV29-1 | NA | TGCAGCGTTGTAGAGGGGTTGGAGACCCAGTACTTC | CSVVEGLETQYF